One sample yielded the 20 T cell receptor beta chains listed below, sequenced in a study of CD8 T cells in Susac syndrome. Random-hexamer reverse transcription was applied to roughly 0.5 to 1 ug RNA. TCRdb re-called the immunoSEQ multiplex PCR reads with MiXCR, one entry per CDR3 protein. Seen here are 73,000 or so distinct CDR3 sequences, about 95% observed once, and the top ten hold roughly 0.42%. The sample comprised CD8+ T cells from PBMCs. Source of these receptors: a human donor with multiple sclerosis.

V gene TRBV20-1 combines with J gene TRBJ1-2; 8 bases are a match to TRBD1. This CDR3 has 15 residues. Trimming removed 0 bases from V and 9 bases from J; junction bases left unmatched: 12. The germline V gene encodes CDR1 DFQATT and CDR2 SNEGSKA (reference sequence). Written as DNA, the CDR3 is TGCAGTGCTAGAGAGCTTCAGGGGGCGCAAAGCAGCTACACCTTC. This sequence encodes CSARELQGAQSSYTF.

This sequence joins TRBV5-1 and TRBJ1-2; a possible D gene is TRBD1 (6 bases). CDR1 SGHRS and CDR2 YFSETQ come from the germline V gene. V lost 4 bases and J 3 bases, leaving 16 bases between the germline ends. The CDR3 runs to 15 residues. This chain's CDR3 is CASSLPGAPDYGYTF. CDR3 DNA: TGCGCCAGCAGCCTCCCGGGGGCCCCTGACTATGGCTACACCTTC. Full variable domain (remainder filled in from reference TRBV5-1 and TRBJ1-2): KAGVTQTPRYLIKTRGQQVTLSCSPISGHRSVSWYQQTPGQGLQFLFEYFSETQRNKGNFPGRFSGRQFSNSRSEMNVSTLELGDSALYLCASSLPGAPDYGYTFGSGTRLTVV.

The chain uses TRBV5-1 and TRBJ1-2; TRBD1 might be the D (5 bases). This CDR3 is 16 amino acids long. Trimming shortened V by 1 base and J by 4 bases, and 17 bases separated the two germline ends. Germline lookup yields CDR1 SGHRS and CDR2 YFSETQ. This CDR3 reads CASSLRGAADLYGYTF. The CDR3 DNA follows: TGCGCCAGCAGCTTGAGAGGGGCAGCCGATCTCTATGGCTACACCTTC.

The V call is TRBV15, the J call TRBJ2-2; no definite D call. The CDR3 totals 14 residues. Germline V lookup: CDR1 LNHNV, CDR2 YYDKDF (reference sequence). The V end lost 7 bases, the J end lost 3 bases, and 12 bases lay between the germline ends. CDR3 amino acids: CATKRPGDTGELFF. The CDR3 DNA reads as TGTGCCACCAAAAGGCCAGGAGACACCGGGGAGCTGTTTTTT.

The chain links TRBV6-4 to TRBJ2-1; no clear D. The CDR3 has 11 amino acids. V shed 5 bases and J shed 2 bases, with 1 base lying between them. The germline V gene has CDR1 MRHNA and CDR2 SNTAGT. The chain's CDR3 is CASSPYNEQFF. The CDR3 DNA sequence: TGTGCCAGCAGTCCCTACAATGAGCAGTTCTTC.

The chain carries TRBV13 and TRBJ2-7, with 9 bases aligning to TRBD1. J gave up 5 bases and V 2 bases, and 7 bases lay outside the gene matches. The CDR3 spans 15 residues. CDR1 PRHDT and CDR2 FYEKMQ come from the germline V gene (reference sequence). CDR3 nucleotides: TGTGCCAGCAGCTTACGGGGACAGGGACGGGACGAGCAGTACTTC. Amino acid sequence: CASSLRGQGRDEQYF.

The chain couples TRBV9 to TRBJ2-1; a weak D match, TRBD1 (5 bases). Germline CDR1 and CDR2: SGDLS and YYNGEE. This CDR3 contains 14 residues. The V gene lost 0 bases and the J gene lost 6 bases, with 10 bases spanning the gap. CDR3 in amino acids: CASSVADSPNEQFF. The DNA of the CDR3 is TGTGCCAGCAGCGTAGCCGACAGTCCCAATGAGCAGTTCTTC.

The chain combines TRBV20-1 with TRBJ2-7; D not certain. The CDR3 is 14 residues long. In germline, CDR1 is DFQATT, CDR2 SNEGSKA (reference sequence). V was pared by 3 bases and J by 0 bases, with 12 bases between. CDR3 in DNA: TGCAGTGCTAGGGCCCCACCGAGCTCCTACGAGCAGTACTTC. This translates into CSARAPPSSYEQYF.

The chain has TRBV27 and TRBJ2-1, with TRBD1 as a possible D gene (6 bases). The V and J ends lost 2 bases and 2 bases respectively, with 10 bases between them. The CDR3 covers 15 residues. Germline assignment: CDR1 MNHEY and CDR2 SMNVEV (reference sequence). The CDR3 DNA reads TGTGCCAGCAGTTTAGGTCAGGGGCCCTACAATGAGCAGTTCTTC. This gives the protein CASSLGQGPYNEQFF.

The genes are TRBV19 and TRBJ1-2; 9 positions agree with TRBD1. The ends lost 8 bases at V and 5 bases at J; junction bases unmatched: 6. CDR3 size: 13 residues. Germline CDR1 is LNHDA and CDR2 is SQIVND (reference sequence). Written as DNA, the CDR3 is TGTGCCAGTCATTCGGACAGGGGATATGGCTACACCTTC. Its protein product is CASHSDRGYGYTF.

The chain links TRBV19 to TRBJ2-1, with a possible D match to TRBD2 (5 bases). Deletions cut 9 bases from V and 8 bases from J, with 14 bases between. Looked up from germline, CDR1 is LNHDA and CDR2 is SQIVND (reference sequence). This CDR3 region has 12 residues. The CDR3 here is CASSLAPDEQFF. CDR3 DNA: TGTGCCAGCTCCCTAGCCCCGGATGAGCAGTTCTTC. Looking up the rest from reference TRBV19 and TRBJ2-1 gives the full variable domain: DGGITQSPKYLFRKEGQNVTLSCEQNLNHDAMYWYRQDPGQGLRLIYYSQIVNDFQKGDIAEGYSVSREKKESFPLTVTSAQKNPTAFYLCASSLAPDEQFFGPGTRLTVL.

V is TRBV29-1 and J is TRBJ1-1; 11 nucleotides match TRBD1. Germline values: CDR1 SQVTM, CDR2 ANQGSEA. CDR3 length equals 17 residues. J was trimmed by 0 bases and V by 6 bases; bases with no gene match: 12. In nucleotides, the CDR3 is TGCAGCGTCTACATCGGGGGGACAGGGGGTCTGAACACTGAAGCTTTCTTT. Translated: CSVYIGGTGGLNTEAFF.

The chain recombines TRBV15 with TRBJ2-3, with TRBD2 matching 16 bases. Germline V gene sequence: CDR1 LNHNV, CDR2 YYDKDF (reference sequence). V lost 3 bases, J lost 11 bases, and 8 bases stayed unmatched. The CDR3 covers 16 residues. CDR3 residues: CATSSSGLAGGKGQYF. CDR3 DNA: TGTGCCACCAGCAGCTCGGGACTAGCGGGAGGGAAGGGGCAGTATTTT.

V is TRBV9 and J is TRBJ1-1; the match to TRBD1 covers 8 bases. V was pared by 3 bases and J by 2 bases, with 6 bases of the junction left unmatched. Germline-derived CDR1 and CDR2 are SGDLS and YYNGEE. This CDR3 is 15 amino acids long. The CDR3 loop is CASSAPGQDNTEAFF. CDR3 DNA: TGTGCCAGCAGCGCCCCGGGACAGGATAACACTGAAGCTTTCTTT.

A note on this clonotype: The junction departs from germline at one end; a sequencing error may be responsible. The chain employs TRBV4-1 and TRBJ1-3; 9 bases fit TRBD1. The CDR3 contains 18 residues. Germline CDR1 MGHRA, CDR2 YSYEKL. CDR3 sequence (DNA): TGCGCCAGCAGTCAAGATCTGGGGACAGGGTTCTCTGGAAACACCATATATTTT. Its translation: CASSQDLGTGFSGNTIYF.

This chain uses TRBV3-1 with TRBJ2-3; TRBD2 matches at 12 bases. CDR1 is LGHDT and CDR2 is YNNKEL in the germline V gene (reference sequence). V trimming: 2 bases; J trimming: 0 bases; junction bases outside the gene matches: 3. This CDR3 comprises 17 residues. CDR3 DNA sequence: TGTGCCAGCAGCCAACGACTAGCGGGGGCTAGCACAGATACGCAGTATTTT. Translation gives CASSQRLAGASTDTQYF.

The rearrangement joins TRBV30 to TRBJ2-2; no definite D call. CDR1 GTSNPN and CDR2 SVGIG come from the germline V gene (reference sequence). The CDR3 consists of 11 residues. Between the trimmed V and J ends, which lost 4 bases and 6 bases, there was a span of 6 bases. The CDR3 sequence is CAWTFSGELFF. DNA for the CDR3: TGTGCCTGGACCTTCTCCGGGGAGCTGTTTTTT.

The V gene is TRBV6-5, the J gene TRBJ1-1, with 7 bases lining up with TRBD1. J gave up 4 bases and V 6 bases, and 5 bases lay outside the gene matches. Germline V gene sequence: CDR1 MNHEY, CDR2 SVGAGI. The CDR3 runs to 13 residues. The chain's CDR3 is CASRQGFGTEAFF. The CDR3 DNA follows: TGTGCCAGCAGACAGGGGTTTGGCACTGAAGCTTTCTTT.

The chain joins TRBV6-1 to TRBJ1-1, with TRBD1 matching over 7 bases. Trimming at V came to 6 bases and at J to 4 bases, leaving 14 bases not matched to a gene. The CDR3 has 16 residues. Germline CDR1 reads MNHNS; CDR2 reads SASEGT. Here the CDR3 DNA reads TGTGCCAGCAGAAGACAGGGATCGGGTCCGGGCACTGAAGCTTTCTTT. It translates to CASRRQGSGPGTEAFF.

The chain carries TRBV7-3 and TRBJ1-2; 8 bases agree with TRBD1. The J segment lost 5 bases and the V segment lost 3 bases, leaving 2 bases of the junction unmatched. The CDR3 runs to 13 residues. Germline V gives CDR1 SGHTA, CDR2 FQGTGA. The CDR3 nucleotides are TGTGCCAGCAGCTTCGGGACAGGTTATGGCTACACCTTC. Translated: CASSFGTGYGYTF.